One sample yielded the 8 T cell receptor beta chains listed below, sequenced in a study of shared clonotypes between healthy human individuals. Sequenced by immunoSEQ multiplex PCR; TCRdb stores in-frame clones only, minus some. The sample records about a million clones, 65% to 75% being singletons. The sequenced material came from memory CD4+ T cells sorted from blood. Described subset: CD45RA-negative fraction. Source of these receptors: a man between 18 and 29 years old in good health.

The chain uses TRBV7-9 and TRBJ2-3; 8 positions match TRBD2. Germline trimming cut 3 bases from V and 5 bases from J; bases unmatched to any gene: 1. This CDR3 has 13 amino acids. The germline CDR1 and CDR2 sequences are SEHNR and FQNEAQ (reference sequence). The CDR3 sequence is CASSFREGDTQYF. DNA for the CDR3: TGTGCCAGCAGCTTCCGGGAGGGAGATACGCAGTATTTT. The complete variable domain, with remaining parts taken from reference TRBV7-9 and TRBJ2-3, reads DTGVSQNPRHKITKRGQNVTFRCDPISEHNRLYWYRQTLGQGPEFLTYFQNEAQLEKSRLLSDRFSAERPKGSFSTLEIQRTEQGDSAMYLCASSFREGDTQYFGPGTRLTVL.

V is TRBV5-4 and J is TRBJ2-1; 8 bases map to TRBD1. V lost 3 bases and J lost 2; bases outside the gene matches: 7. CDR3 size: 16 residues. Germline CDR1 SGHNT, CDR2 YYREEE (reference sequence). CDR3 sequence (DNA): TGTGCCAGCAGCTCGGCACGGGACAGGACCTACAATGAGCAGTTCTTC. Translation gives CASSSARDRTYNEQFF.

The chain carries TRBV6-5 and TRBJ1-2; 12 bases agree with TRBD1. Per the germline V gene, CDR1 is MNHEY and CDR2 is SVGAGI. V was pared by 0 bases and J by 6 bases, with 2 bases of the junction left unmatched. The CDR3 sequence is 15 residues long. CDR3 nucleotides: TGTGCCAGCAGTTACTCGAGGGACAGGGGGCATGGCTACACCTTC. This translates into CASSYSRDRGHGYTF.

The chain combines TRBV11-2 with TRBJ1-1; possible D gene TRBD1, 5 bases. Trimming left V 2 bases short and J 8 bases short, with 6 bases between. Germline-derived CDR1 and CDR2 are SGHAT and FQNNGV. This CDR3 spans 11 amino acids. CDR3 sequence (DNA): TGTGCCAGCAGCTTAAACAGGGAAGCTTTCTTT. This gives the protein CASSLNREAFF.

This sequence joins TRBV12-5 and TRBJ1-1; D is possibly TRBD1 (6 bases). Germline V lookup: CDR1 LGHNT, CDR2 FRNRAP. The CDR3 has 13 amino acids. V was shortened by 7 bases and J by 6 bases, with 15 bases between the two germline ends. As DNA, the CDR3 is TGTGCTAGTGCCCTACTTGGGGGCTCTGAAGCTTTCTTT. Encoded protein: CASALLGGSEAFF.

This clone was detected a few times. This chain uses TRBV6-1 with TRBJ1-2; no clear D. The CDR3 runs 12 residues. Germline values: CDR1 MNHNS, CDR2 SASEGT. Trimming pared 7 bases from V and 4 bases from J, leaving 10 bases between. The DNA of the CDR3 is TGTGCCAGCACTCTAACAGCCTATGGCTACACCTTC. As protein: CASTLTAYGYTF.

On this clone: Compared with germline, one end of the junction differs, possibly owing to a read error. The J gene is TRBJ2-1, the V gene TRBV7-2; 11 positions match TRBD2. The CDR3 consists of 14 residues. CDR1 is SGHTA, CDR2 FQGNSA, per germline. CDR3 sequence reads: CASSLTSGGLRKVF. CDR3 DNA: TGTGCCAGCAGCCTAACTAGCGGGGGCCTCCGGAAGGTCTTC.

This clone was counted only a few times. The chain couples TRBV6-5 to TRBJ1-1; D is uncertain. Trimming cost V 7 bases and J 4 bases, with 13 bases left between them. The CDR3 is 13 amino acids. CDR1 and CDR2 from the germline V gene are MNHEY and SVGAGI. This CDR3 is CASTPGGRTEAFF. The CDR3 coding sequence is TGTGCCAGCACCCCCGGTGGCCGCACTGAAGCTTTCTTT.